This TCR beta chain was profiled in a study of blood T cell repertoires in COVID-19. Study background: The study drew acute and convalescent COVID-19 samples from the United States, Italy and Spain. PBMCs, B-cell-depleted T cells, or T cells were the source of the cDNA or gDNA that made up the material.

Trimming took 1 base from V and 5 from J; bases not matched to a gene: 2. Germline V gene lookup returns CDR1 MNHEY and CDR2 SVGEGT. The CDR3 consists of 14 residues. As handled by the study authors: Reference gene primer amplification in the assay estimated nucleated cell counts. Sequencing used immunoSEQ multiplex PCR; TCRdb keeps in-frame clones, though not all of them. The DNA was the basis for D and trimming; V, J and clone size are from that table. The sample lists tens of thousands of clones, 83% occurring once. The sample was peripheral blood. This TCR was recovered from a man aged 60-69 years with active COVID-19. V and J are TRBV6-2 or TRBV6-3 and TRBJ2-4; 7 bases fit TRBD2. The CDR3 loop reads CASSYWSGENIQYF. CDR3 DNA sequence: TGTGCCAGCAGTTACTGGAGCGGGGAAAACATTCAGTACTTC.